Sequencing of this T cell receptor (beta chain) was carried out in a study of Ad26.COV2.S vaccination and SARS-CoV-2 variants. The count of this clone is one. Data came from immunoSEQ multiplex PCR; TCRdb stores just in-frame clones and leaves some out. The table records hundreds of thousands of clones, roughly 84% of them present only once. The treatment denotes: 15 to 20 received Ad26.COV2.S at low or high dose, single or two shots; roughly 5 received placebo; per-sample allocation not given. Sampling happened 63 days after the first vaccine or placebo injection. This material consisted of peripheral blood, taken in a trial of Ad26.COV2.S vaccine versus placebo. This TCR was sampled from a person aged 18-60 years who received the Ad26.COV2.S COVID-19 vaccine or a placebo.

As DNA, the CDR3 is TGTGCCAGCAGCCCGGGACCCCATCCCCCCATACGGGAGACCCAGTACTTC. It is translated as CASSPGPHPPIRETQYF. The chain couples TRBV7-9 to TRBJ2-5; the D gene could be TRBD1 or TRBD2 (5 bases each). Trimming took off 5 bases at V and 5 bases at J, with 24 bases between the two ends. CDR3 length equals 17 residues. Germline CDR1 SEHNR, CDR2 FQNEAQ (reference sequence).